These 29 T cell receptor beta chains were all obtained from the same sample, sequenced in a study of cytomegalovirus exposure and HLA in healthy donors. 60 Vbeta and 13 Jbeta primers were used in PCR. Sequencing was performed with immunoSEQ multiplex PCR; in TCRdb, only in-frame clones are kept and a portion is missing. Of 100,000 to 150,000 clones in the sample, approximately 80% were seen once. Specimen: PBMCs. The source of these receptors is a girl under 10 years old in good health and CMV-seronegative.

The CDR3 nucleotides are TGTGCCAGCAGCCCACAAGGAGCGACGCCGCAGTTCTTC. This gives the protein CASSPQGATPQFF. This chain uses TRBV7-3 with TRBJ2-1; D is ambiguous. The CDR3 consists of 13 residues. Looked up from germline, CDR1 is SGHTA and CDR2 is FQGTGA. Deletions cut 5 bases from V and 12 bases from J, with 17 bases between. The full variable domain, with the rest looked up from reference TRBV7-3 and TRBJ2-1, is GAGVSQTPSNKVTEKGKYVELRCDPISGHTALYWYRQSLGQGPEFLIYFQGTGAADDSGLPNDRFFAVRPEGSVSTLKIQRTERGDSAVYLCASSPQGATPQFFGPGTRLTVL.

The chain employs TRBV7-9 and TRBJ1-1; D is ambiguous. The V end was cut by 4 bases, the J end by 7 bases, with 7 bases between. The CDR3 runs 11 residues. Germline values: CDR1 SEHNR, CDR2 FQNEAQ (reference sequence). The CDR3 DNA reads as TGTGCCAGCAGCTGGGCAGATGAAGCTTTCTTT. Its translation: CASSWADEAFF.

The chain joins TRBV5-1 to TRBJ2-7, with no clear D. V was pared by 2 bases and J by 1 base, with 7 bases between. The germline gives CDR1 SGHRS, CDR2 YFSETQ. The CDR3 is 13 amino acids. For the CDR3, the DNA is TGCGCCAGCAGCTTTTCTATTTCCTACGAGCAGTACTTC. It specifies CASSFSISYEQYF.

The chain couples TRBV29-1 to TRBJ2-2; TRBD1 might be the D (5 bases). V lost 3 bases, J lost 1 base, and 9 bases lay in between. The CDR3 totals 14 residues. Germline CDR1 reads SQVTM; CDR2 reads ANQGSEA. The CDR3 is CSVDAGLNTGELFF. CDR3 nucleotides: TGCAGCGTTGATGCAGGGTTGAACACCGGGGAGCTGTTTTTT.

The chain recombines TRBV6-5 with TRBJ2-7; 8 bases fit TRBD1. V shed 6 bases and J 3 bases; nucleotides not matched to a gene: 10. CDR3 length: 15 residues. Germline assignment: CDR1 MNHEY and CDR2 SVGAGI. The CDR3 coding sequence is TGTGCCAGCAGCGGACAGGGAAAGGTTAGCTACGAGCAGTACTTC. Protein product: CASSGQGKVSYEQYF.

This clone was counted a few times. This sample also contains other DNA sequences that code for the same CDR3. The chain's CDR3 is CASSLGATTNEKLFF. Written as DNA, the CDR3 is TGTGCCAGCAGCTTGGGAGCGACAACTAATGAAAAACTGTTTTTT. The gene calls are TRBV5-6 and TRBJ1-4; D is uncertain. Trimming removed 0 bases at V and 0 bases at J, with 6 bases between. This CDR3 contains 15 residues. Germline V gives CDR1 SGHDT, CDR2 YYEEEE.

This clone was counted a single time. V is TRBV30 and J is TRBJ1-5; D ambiguous. This CDR3 comprises 15 residues. With 1 base removed from V and 6 bases from J, the gap between germline ends came to 16 bases. Germline CDR1 and CDR2: GTSNPN and SVGIG (reference sequence). DNA for the CDR3: TGTGCCTGGAGTGGGAGCACGGTAGTTGGTCAGCCCCAGCATTTT. It codes for CAWSGSTVVGQPQHF.

The chain combines TRBV27 with TRBJ1-2; D gene unclear. Trimming removed 0 bases at V and 8 bases at J, with 13 bases between. Germline V lookup: CDR1 MNHEY, CDR2 SMNVEV (reference sequence). This CDR3 comprises 14 residues. CDR3 in DNA: TGTGCCAGCAGTTTATCCCTACTTGGGGAGGGCTACACCTTC. The encoded protein is CASSLSLLGEGYTF.

The V call is TRBV5-6, the J call TRBJ2-5; D may be TRBD2 (5 bases). The J call may be wrong; the DNA end is better matched by TRBJ2-7. The CDR3 contains 12 residues. The germline V gene encodes CDR1 SGHDT and CDR2 YYEEEE. The chain's CDR3 is CASSFGSYEQYF. In DNA form, the CDR3 reads TGTGCCAGCAGCTTTGGGAGCTACGAGCAGTACTTC.

This clone has only a few counts. The J gene is TRBJ1-5, the V gene TRBV28, with 7 positions matching TRBD1. The CDR3 length is 16 residues. The germline V gene encodes CDR1 MDHEN and CDR2 SYDVKM. Losses at the gene ends were 6 bases for V and 1 base for J; bases not matched to a gene: 9. This CDR3 is CASSHGGRGSNQPQHF. DNA for the CDR3: TGTGCCAGCAGCCACGGGGGCAGGGGGAGCAATCAGCCCCAGCATTTT.

The rearrangement links TRBV7-9 to TRBJ1-2; D perhaps matches TRBD1 (6 bases). CDR1 is SEHNR, CDR2 FQNEAQ, per germline (reference sequence). The CDR3 covers 16 residues. V was shortened by 3 bases and J by 3 bases, with 17 bases between the two germline ends. Here the CDR3 DNA reads TGTGCCAGCAGCTTTGGAGGGGGGGCGCTTGACTATGGCTACACCTTC. Protein: CASSFGGGALDYGYTF. Filled out from reference TRBV7-9 and TRBJ1-2, the complete variable domain reads DTGVSQNPRHKITKRGQNVTFRCDPISEHNRLYWYRQTLGQGPEFLTYFQNEAQLEKSRLLSDRFSAERPKGSFSTLEIQRTEQGDSAMYLCASSFGGGALDYGYTFGSGTRLTVV.

This clone was seen only a few times. A read error may produce the germline difference seen at one junction end. The CDR3 DNA is TGTGCCAGCAGTTACCCATTTCCTCCGGGACAGGCCTTC. Protein product: CASSYPFPPGQAF. The V gene is TRBV6-7, the J gene TRBJ1-2, with 8 bases fitting TRBD1. TRBV6-7 is annotated as an ORF whose role is uncertain. The length of the CDR3 is 13 residues.

V is TRBV5-8 and J is TRBJ1-5; possibly TRBD1 for D (6 bases). Trimming stripped 7 bases from V and 7 bases from J, with 21 bases between. The CDR3 has 15 residues. Germline V gene lookup returns CDR1 SGHTS and CDR2 YDEGEE. CDR3 nucleotide sequence: TGTGCCAGCGGCAACGTGGGGGGGCTTCGACAGCCCCAGCATTTT. Amino acid sequence: CASGNVGGLRQPQHF.

CDR3: CASSEQGAYEQYF. Here the CDR3 DNA reads TGTGCCAGCAGTGAACAGGGCGCCTACGAGCAGTACTTC. The chain combines TRBV2 with TRBJ2-7; D possibly corresponds to TRBD1 (5 bases). The V and J ends lost 2 bases and 2 bases respectively, with 7 bases between them. The length of the CDR3 is 13 residues. The germline V gene has CDR1 SNHLY and CDR2 FYNNEI.

This clone was counted between two and nine times. The gene calls are TRBV10-3 and TRBJ1-1, with TRBD1 identical over 7 bases. The junction had 3 bases not matched to a gene; V was cut back by 2 bases and J by 3 bases. Germline V CDR1 and CDR2: ENHRY, SYGVKD. This CDR3 region has 14 residues. In nucleotides, the CDR3 is TGTGCCATCAGTGAGCAGCAGGGGGACACTGAAGCTTTCTTT. Its translation is CAISEQQGDTEAFF.

The chain joins TRBV13 to TRBJ1-1; D is uncertain. V dropped 7 bases and J dropped 0 bases, with 12 bases sitting between them. CDR3 length: 14 residues. Germline assignment: CDR1 PRHDT and CDR2 FYEKMQ (reference sequence). This CDR3 is CASILAEMNTEAFF. CDR3 nucleotide sequence: TGTGCCAGCATCTTGGCGGAAATGAACACTGAAGCTTTCTTT. The full variable domain, with the rest looked up from reference TRBV13 and TRBJ1-1, is AAGVIQSPRHLIKEKRETATLKCYPIPRHDTVYWYQQGPGQDPQFLISFYEKMQSDKGSIPDRFSAQQFSDYHSELNMSSLELGDSALYFCASILAEMNTEAFFGQGTRLTVV.

The chain carries TRBV4-3 and TRBJ1-2; TRBD1 agrees at 7 bases. J gave up 1 base and V 6 bases, and 8 bases lay outside the gene matches. CDR3 length: 15 residues. Germline-derived CDR1 and CDR2 are LGHNA and YSLEER. The DNA for the CDR3 is TGCGCCAGCAGGCAGACAGGGCTCCGTAACTATGGCTACACCTTC. Encoded protein: CASRQTGLRNYGYTF.

The rearrangement uses TRBV23-1 and TRBJ1-1; tentative D call: TRBD1 (5 bases). TRBV23-1 is noted as an ORF with a role that remains uncertain. The CDR3 is 19 residues long. The germline V and J ends were trimmed by 0 bases and 0 bases, with 20 bases remaining between them. Here the CDR3 reads CASSQSGGVYRGMNTEAFF. The CDR3 DNA sequence: TGCGCCAGCAGTCAATCTGGGGGGGTATACAGAGGCATGAACACTGAAGCTTTCTTT.

The chain recombines TRBV15 with TRBJ1-2; TRBD1 might be the D (6 bases). The CDR3 covers 15 residues. V was shortened by 1 base and J by 2 bases, with 11 bases between the two germline ends. Germline V CDR1 and CDR2: LNHNV, YYDKDF (reference sequence). The CDR3 here is CATSRGLDRNYGYTF. CDR3 nucleotides: TGTGCCACCAGCAGAGGGTTAGACAGGAACTATGGCTACACCTTC.

The V call is TRBV18, the J call TRBJ2-3; the D gene is possibly TRBD2 (6 bases). This CDR3 contains 15 residues. CDR1 and CDR2 from the germline V gene are KGHSH and LQKENI. The germline V and J ends were trimmed by 5 bases and 2 bases, with 14 bases remaining between them. The CDR3 DNA is TGTGCCAGCTCAGGCACCGGGAGCTACACAGATACGCAGTATTTT. It specifies CASSGTGSYTDTQYF.

The rearrangement joins TRBV19 to TRBJ1-6, with 7 positions matching TRBD1. Germline values: CDR1 LNHDA, CDR2 SQIVND (reference sequence). V trimming: 3 bases; J trimming: 7 bases; junction bases outside the gene matches: 9. CDR3 size: 16 residues. The CDR3 protein is CASSMGPGGDNSPLHF. The CDR3 DNA sequence: TGTGCCAGTAGTATGGGCCCAGGGGGAGACAATTCACCCCTCCACTTT. Based on the CDR3 plus reference TRBV19 and TRBJ1-6, the full variable domain is DGGITQSPKYLFRKEGQNVTLSCEQNLNHDAMYWYRQDPGQGLRLIYYSQIVNDFQKGDIAEGYSVSREKKESFPLTVTSAQKNPTAFYLCASSMGPGGDNSPLHFGNGTRLTVT.

In this sample, this clone turned up a few times. This chain uses TRBV4-1 with TRBJ1-2, with D perhaps matching TRBD1 (6 bases). Trimming cost V 2 bases and J 0 bases, with 10 bases left between them. This CDR3 region has 15 residues. Germline loops: CDR1 MGHRA, CDR2 YSYEKL. For the CDR3, the DNA is TGCGCCAGCAGCCAAACACAGGGCTCTAACTATGGCTACACCTTC. It encodes CASSQTQGSNYGYTF.

Only a few counts were recorded for this clone. This chain connects TRBV5-4 to TRBJ1-4; D remains unclear. Per the germline V gene, CDR1 is SGHNT and CDR2 is YYREEE (reference sequence). V lost 4 bases to trimming and J lost 0 bases, with 10 bases between them. The CDR3 has 15 amino acids. CDR3 nucleotides: TGTGCCAGCAGCGAACAACACGCAACTAATGAAAAACTGTTTTTT. Translated: CASSEQHATNEKLFF.

The gene calls are TRBV5-1 and TRBJ2-2; 11 bases match TRBD1. This CDR3 region has 17 residues. From germline, CDR1 is SGHRS and CDR2 YFSETQ. Losses at the gene ends were 4 bases for V and 6 bases for J; bases not matched to a gene: 11. CDR3 in DNA: TGCGCCAGCAGCCAGACTCCGGGACAGGGGGTTTCCGGGGAGCTGTTTTTT. Protein: CASSQTPGQGVSGELFF.

This clone was seen a single time. The chain combines TRBV11-2 with TRBJ2-5; D gene ambiguous. V lost 5 bases and J lost 5, with 12 bases in between. The CDR3 contains 13 residues. Germline loops: CDR1 SGHAT, CDR2 FQNNGV. CDR3 sequence reads: CASSLRGWETQYF. CDR3 DNA sequence: TGTGCCAGCAGCCTCCGCGGCTGGGAGACCCAGTACTTC.

J is TRBJ1-1 and V is TRBV6-5, with 9 nucleotides matching TRBD1. Trimming removed 4 bases from V and 2 bases from J; junction bases left unmatched: 2. The V gene's germline CDR1 is MNHEY and CDR2 SVGAGI. The CDR3 totals 14 residues. CDR3 sequence reads: CASSWDRANTEAFF. The CDR3 DNA sequence: TGTGCCAGCAGTTGGGACAGGGCAAACACTGAAGCTTTCTTT.

This clone was found once. V gene TRBV19 combines with J gene TRBJ2-7; D might be TRBD2 (5 bases). The germline gives CDR1 LNHDA, CDR2 SQIVND (reference sequence). The CDR3 length is 13 residues. V was clipped by 3 bases and J by 3 bases, with 9 bases between them. DNA for the CDR3: TGTGCCAGTAGTATGCGCCGGGACTACGAGCAGTACTTC. Protein product: CASSMRRDYEQYF.

The count of this clone is one. The CDR3 reads CASSLVTDEKLFF. CDR3 coding DNA: TGTGCCAGCAGTTTGGTCACAGACGAAAAACTGTTTTTT. The J gene is TRBJ1-4, the V gene TRBV28; D uncertain. Trimming took off 3 bases at V and 8 bases at J, with 10 bases between the two ends. Germline values: CDR1 MDHEN, CDR2 SYDVKM. This CDR3 region has 13 residues.

J is TRBJ2-3 and V is TRBV30; 8 bases match TRBD1. CDR1 is GTSNPN, CDR2 SVGIG, per germline (reference sequence). The CDR3 has 16 amino acids. V was clipped by 1 base and J by 3 bases; unmatched bases: 9. The CDR3 nucleotides read TGTGCCTGGAGTGGACAGGGGCGGGGTTGGACAGATACGCAGTATTTT. Translation: CAWSGQGRGWTDTQYF.